The sequence of this T cell receptor (beta chain) was determined in a study of blood T cell repertoires in COVID-19. Overall study context: Sites across the United States, Italy and Spain contributed samples from acute and convalescent COVID-19.

Trimming cost V 5 bases and J 0 bases, with 9 bases left between them. Germline CDR1 and CDR2: PRHDT and FYEKMQ (reference sequence). The CDR3 extends over 14 amino acids. Original handling: Amplifying reference gene primers gave estimates of nucleated cell counts. Repertoires were generated with immunoSEQ multiplex PCR, while TCRdb's copy carries only in-frame clones and drops some. That table is the source of V, J and clone size, and D and trimming were worked out from the DNA. The table includes fewer than 200,000 clones, approximately 84% detected once. In assigning cohorts, the study relied on participant-reported clinical history.

The sample was PBMCs or T cells enriched from blood (not recorded which). The sequence was obtained from a human donor with acute COVID-19. The donor label of this sample is uncertain. The V call is TRBV13, the J call TRBJ2-3; weak D call: TRBD2 (5 bases). The CDR3 sequence is CASSLRTSTDTQYF. CDR3 bases: TGTGCCAGCAGCCTTCGGACTAGCACAGATACGCAGTATTTT.